The TCR beta chain described here comes from a study of glioma-infiltrating T cells after dendritic cell vaccination. Study in general: Dendritic cell vaccine was injected intradermally three times, biweekly.

This CDR3 is built from 15 residues. From germline, CDR1 is SGHAT and CDR2 FQNNGV. The ends were cut back, 3 bases at V and 0 bases at J, with 11 bases in the middle. General study points: Longer survival after dendritic cell vaccination followed higher pretreatment TIL content.

Primers: 60 V beta forward and 13 J beta reverse. TCRdb's table, derived via immunoSEQ multiplex PCR, lists solely in-frame clones and lacks some. There are 55,000 to 75,000 clones in the sample; roughly 83% occur only once, and approximately 14% lies in the top ten. Time point here: after dendritic cell vaccination, including at tumor progression/relapse. Only patients with spare fresh-frozen tumor and over two years of follow-up were included. This clone showed up just once. Its specificity is unknown. J is TRBJ1-1 and V is TRBV11-2; D uncertain. The receptor was isolated from a human donor with glioblastoma. This sample comprised blood, obtained after dendritic cell vaccination. The CDR3 sequence: CASSFFWLMNTEAFF. The CDR3 DNA sequence: TGTGCCAGCAGCTTTTTTTGGCTGATGAACACTGAAGCTTTCTTT.